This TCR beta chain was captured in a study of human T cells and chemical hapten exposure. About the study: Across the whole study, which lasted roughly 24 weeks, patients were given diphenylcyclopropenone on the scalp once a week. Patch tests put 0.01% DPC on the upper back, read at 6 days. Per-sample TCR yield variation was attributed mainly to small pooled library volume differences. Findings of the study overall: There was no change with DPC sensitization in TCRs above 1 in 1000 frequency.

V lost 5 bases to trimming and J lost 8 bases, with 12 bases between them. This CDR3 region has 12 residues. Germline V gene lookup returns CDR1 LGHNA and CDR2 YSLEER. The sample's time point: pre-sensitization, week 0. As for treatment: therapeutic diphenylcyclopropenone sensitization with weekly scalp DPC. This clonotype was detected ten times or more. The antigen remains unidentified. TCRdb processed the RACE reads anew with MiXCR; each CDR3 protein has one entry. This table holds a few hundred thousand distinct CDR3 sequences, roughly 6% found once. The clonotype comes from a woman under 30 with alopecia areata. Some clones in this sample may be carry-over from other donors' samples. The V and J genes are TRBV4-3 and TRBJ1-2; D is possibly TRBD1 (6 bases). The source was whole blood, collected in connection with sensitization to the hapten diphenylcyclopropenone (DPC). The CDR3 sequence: CASSGGAGGYTF. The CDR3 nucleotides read TGCGCCAGCAGCGGGGGGGCTGGAGGCTACACCTTC.